The rows below give T cell receptor beta chains drawn from one sample of a study of cytomegalovirus exposure and HLA in healthy donors. The protocol was immunoSEQ multiplex PCR, while the TCRdb copy is restricted to in-frame clones and leaves out a portion. The data contain 40,000 to 55,000 clones, more than 65% of them seen just once; the ten biggest clones take up around a tenth. The specimen sequenced was PBMCs. Receptor source: a woman aged 45-60 years in good health and CMV-seronegative. CDR3s include the opening cysteine and the closing phenylalanine or tryptophan. The order of the fields is CDR3 protein, CDR3 DNA, D gene, J gene, clone size, V gene. D genes are given only for firm matches. Clone size is not always given. Where it is, it says once, few, many or a class for expanded clones.

CAISGGDYNEQFF	TGTGCCATCAGTGGCGGGGACTACAATGAGCAGTTCTTC	NA	TRBJ2-1	NA	TRBV10-3
CASSVEGGAYNEQFF	TGTGCCAGCAGCGTAGAGGGGGGGGCCTACAATGAGCAGTTCTTC	NA	TRBJ2-1	NA	TRBV9
CSVEPLRTYEQYF	TGCAGCGTTGAACCTCTTCGGACATACGAGCAGTACTTC	NA	TRBJ2-7	NA	TRBV29-1
CASSLAPTENSGGPYF	TGTGCCAGCAGCTTGGCGCCGACAGAGAATAGCGGGGGCCCGTACTTC	TRBD2	TRBJ2-7	NA	TRBV5-5
CASSRTADYEQYF	TGTGCCAGCTCTCGGACAGCCGACTACGAGCAGTACTTC	NA	TRBJ2-7	NA	TRBV18
CASSQGLGNTNTEAFF	TGTGCCAGCAGCCAAGGACTTGGAAACACGAACACTGAAGCTTTCTTT	NA	TRBJ1-1	NA	TRBV4-2
CASSPIPGANVLTF	TGTGCCAGCAGCCCCATCCCTGGGGCCAACGTCCTGACTTTC	NA	TRBJ2-6	NA	TRBV2
CASRWGQGRTGELFF	TGTGCCAGCAGGTGGGGACAGGGTAGAACCGGGGAGCTGTTTTTT	TRBD1	TRBJ2-2	NA	TRBV28
CASSVRDREIDTQYF	TGTGCCAGTAGTGTCCGGGACAGGGAAATAGATACGCAGTATTTT	TRBD1	TRBJ2-3	NA	TRBV19
CASSLPGTANNEQFF	TGTGCCAGCAGTTTACCCGGGACAGCTAACAATGAGCAGTTCTTC	TRBD1	TRBJ2-1	NA	TRBV28
CAWSRGRTEKLFF	TGTGCCTGGAGTCGGGGGAGGACTGAAAAACTGTTTTTT	NA	TRBJ1-4	NA	TRBV30
CATLAVVTDTQYF	TGTGCCACCCTAGCGGTAGTCACAGATACGCAGTATTTT	TRBD2	TRBJ2-3	NA	TRBV10-3
CASSLSWGVEGTEAFF	TGTGCCAGCAGTTTATCGTGGGGAGTCGAGGGCACTGAAGCTTTCTTT	NA	TRBJ1-1	NA	TRBV27
CASSEGSFSYEQYF	TGTGCCAGCAGTGAGGGGAGCTTCTCCTACGAGCAGTACTTC	NA	TRBJ2-7	NA	TRBV2
CASSQAPRRGQNEKLFF	TGCGCCAGCAGCCAAGCACCCAGGCGGGGGCAGAATGAAAAACTGTTTTTT	NA	TRBJ1-4	NA	TRBV4-3
CASSGGTSQETQYF	TGCGCCAGCAGTGGCGGGACTTCCCAAGAGACCCAGTACTTC	NA	TRBJ2-5	NA	TRBV10-1
CASSPAGVGTDTQYF	TGTGCCAGCAGTCCAGCGGGGGTCGGCACAGATACGCAGTATTTT	TRBD2	TRBJ2-3	once	TRBV28
CASSIGQSSTDTQYF	TGTGCCAGTAGTATAGGACAGTCTAGCACAGATACGCAGTATTTT	NA	TRBJ2-3	NA	TRBV19
CVSSIPGQGVAQPQHF	TGTGTCAGCAGTATCCCGGGACAGGGGGTTGCTCAGCCCCAGCATTTT	TRBD1	TRBJ1-5	few	TRBV2
CASSQEQGNLYGYTF	TGCGCCAGCAGCCAAGAACAGGGGAACCTCTATGGCTACACCTTC	TRBD1	TRBJ1-2	few	TRBV4-1
CASSYSAGALGYTF	TGTGCCAGCAGTTACTCGGCGGGGGCGCTCGGCTACACCTTC	NA	TRBJ1-2	NA	TRBV6-5
CASSSRRTRGGTTKQYF	TGTGCCAGCAGTTCCCGACGAACCCGGGGGGGGACTACCAAGCAGTACTTC	TRBD2	TRBJ2-7	NA	TRBV2
CASSFGQGQYNEQFF	TGCGCCAGCAGCTTTGGTCAGGGGCAGTACAATGAGCAGTTCTTC	NA	TRBJ2-1	NA	TRBV5-1